A single T cell receptor (beta chain) is shown here with its context. Its antigen target is currently unknown. Base qualities are missing; no much larger clone stands one base away. This entry comes from a study of T cells after yellow fever vaccination (dated by TCRdb to 2018 to 2020). Turning to the overall study: The SMART-Seq v4 Ultra Low Input RNA kit was used to prepare libraries from fractions with low cell numbers. To follow T-cell clones before and after both primary and booster YFV17D yellow fever vaccination, bulk TCR alpha and beta repertoires underwent longitudinal sequencing. Two healthy male donors, one aged 18 to 30 and one aged 30 to 40 years, made up the cohort. Blood samples were taken at several timepoints before and after primary and secondary immunization, and bulk PBMC replicates and cell subsets were isolated.

The full study reports these points: After the booster, most of the clones that had expanded following primary vaccination were detected again (around 95% of CD4 and roughly 88% of CD8), which suggests that memory was broadly maintained. Computational filtering was needed because FACS-sorted repertoires could contain abundant contaminating clonotypes from the bulk population. A small share of clonotypes was detected in both CD4 and CD8 compartments, with the overlap likely arising from convergent recombination. Only two donors were included in the study, so the extent to which the findings can be generalized is limited. The secondary T-cell response was found to be weaker but faster than the primary response, with a peak reached on day 5 rather than on day 15.

Interpreted using the paper, the treatment or condition label stands for: live attenuated yellow fever vaccine strain. Two biological replicates of bulk PBMCs were collected at each blood-draw timepoint. A standard Ficoll-Paque protocol was used to isolate PBMCs from peripheral blood. TriZol was used to extract RNA from bulk PBMCs, CD4 and CD8 fractions, and dextramer-positive and dextramer-negative fractions. Counted from cysteine to phenylalanine, this CDR3 has 16 amino acids. The kept DNA is CDR3 alone, 48 bases in frame from the first base. CDR1 and CDR2 are read off the germline V gene as KGHDR and SFDVKD. Cut back by 2 bases and 6 bases, the V and J ends lie 16 bases apart. TCR cDNA was synthesized by 5'RACE template switching, which introduced a universal primer site and unique molecular identifiers. cDNA synthesis was primed from both the TCR alpha and TCR beta constant segments. Library amplification used two PCR steps, and the second PCR step added sample barcodes and sequencing adapters. Sequencing of the libraries was done on either Illumina HiSeq 2500 (2x100 bp) or NovaSeq (2x150 bp). In the original analysis: Reads were demultiplexed and collapsed into UMI consensus sequences with MIGEC, and V(D)J alignment was performed with MiXCR. Using edgeR on replicate PBMC samples, clonotypes were called vaccine-responding if FDR was below 0.01 and the log2 fold change was above 5 up to day 15. Each bulk clonotype was labeled CD4 or CD8 based on which sequenced repertoire, CD4 or CD8, contained the clonotype at higher abundance. The raw public data were reprocessed by TCRdb itself: fastp quality trimming at Q25, MiXCR clonotype calling, in-frame beta chains only. Identical CDR3 protein sequences are pooled into one entry, listed with their most common genes and DNA. The V and J calls, along with clone size, are taken from TCRdb and not from the paper's own processing. In all, the sample holds approximately 510,000 distinct CDR3 sequences, and 20% to 25% of those were seen once. Together, the top ten hold about a sixth of the sample.

The chain joins TRBV24-1 to TRBJ2-1; the D segment could be TRBD1, given 8 matching bases. The starting material was PBMCs, obtained 20 to 25 days after the first yellow fever vaccination. The sequence was collected from a man aged 18 to 30 who received the YFV17D yellow fever vaccine. The DNA sequence is TGTGCCACCAGTGATTGGCCACAGGGGGGGAGCAATGAGCAGTTCTTC. This sequence encodes CATSDWPQGGSNEQFF.